The 22 T cell receptor beta chains below were found in one sample sequenced in a study of T cells in Graves' hyperthyroidism and ophthalmopathy. Using RNA transcripts as the source, TCR beta CDR3 regions were amplified. When the TCR CDR3 underwent first-round RT-PCR, the HTBI primer set was used. TCRdb reprocessed the multiplex PCR reads via MiXCR and lists one record per CDR3 protein. Of under 400,000 distinct CDR3 sequences in the sample, about 15% were seen once. Sequenced sample: blood. Receptor source: a woman in her sixties or seventies with Graves' hyperthyroidism.

This clonotype has a count of ten or more. The chain employs TRBV3-1 and TRBJ1-2; D uncertain. The germline gives CDR1 LGHDT, CDR2 YNNKEL (reference sequence). The V end was cut by 0 bases, the J end by 8 bases, with 13 bases between. CDR3 length equals 14 residues. CDR3 amino acids: CASSQDGLTGGYTF. CDR3 DNA: TGTGCCAGCAGCCAAGATGGGCTTACGGGAGGCTACACCTTC.

At least ten counts were recorded for this clonotype. The gene calls are TRBV2 and TRBJ1-5; no firm D call. The V gene lost 6 bases and the J gene lost 0 bases, with 9 bases spanning the gap. The CDR3 runs to 14 residues. CDR1 and CDR2 from the germline V gene are SNHLY and FYNNEI. CDR3 nucleotides: TGTGCCAGCAGGGGAGATTATAGCAATCAGCCCCAGCATTTT. It specifies CASRGDYSNQPQHF.

This chain links TRBV7-9 with TRBJ2-2; the D gene is possibly TRBD1 (6 bases). The CDR3 spans 16 residues. Trimming removed 5 bases at V and 4 bases at J, with 17 bases between. Germline V CDR1 and CDR2: SEHNR, FQNEAQ (reference sequence). CDR3 sequence: CASSQGGSAGTGELFF. CDR3 in DNA: TGTGCCAGCAGCCAAGGGGGTAGCGCAGGCACCGGGGAGCTGTTTTTT.

This clonotype was seen ten or more times. This rearrangement joins TRBV5-1 to TRBJ1-1, with D possibly being TRBD1 (5 bases). The CDR3 runs to 17 residues. Germline V gene data show CDR1 as SGHRS and CDR2 as YFSETQ. Trimming cost V 0 bases and J 4 bases, with 19 bases left between them. The CDR3 is CASSLEGWGGTTTEAFF. The DNA for the CDR3 is TGCGCCAGCAGCTTGGAAGGGTGGGGGGGTACGACCACTGAAGCTTTCTTT.

This clonotype was counted ten times or more. The chain recombines TRBV28 with TRBJ2-7; no reliable D call. The CDR3 length is 12 residues. Germline V gene lookup returns CDR1 MDHEN and CDR2 SYDVKM. V gave up 8 bases and J gave up 4 bases, with 12 bases separating them. CDR3 sequence reads: CASGVLAYEQYF. The CDR3 DNA reads as TGTGCCAGCGGGGTTTTGGCTTACGAGCAGTACTTC.

The rearrangement uses TRBV12-5 and TRBJ2-1, with 8 bases identical to TRBD2. The CDR3 spans 12 residues. The germline gives CDR1 LGHNT, CDR2 FRNRAP. The ends lost 7 bases at V and 15 bases at J; junction bases unmatched: 11. Here the CDR3 reads CASASGAGGRFF. CDR3 nucleotides: TGTGCTAGTGCCTCCGGGGCGGGAGGTCGGTTCTTC.

The chain carries TRBV20-1 and TRBJ1-1, with 7 positions matching TRBD1. Looked up from germline, CDR1 is DFQATT and CDR2 is SNEGSKA (reference sequence). V was clipped by 7 bases and J by 2 bases; unmatched bases: 7. CDR3 length equals 13 residues. The CDR3 DNA follows: TGCAGTGTCACCGGACAGGTAAACACTGAAGCTTTCTTT. The encoded protein is CSVTGQVNTEAFF.

DNA of the CDR3: TGTGCCAGCAGCCAAGATCTAAGACAGACGGGTGGGGGCTACACCTTC. Protein sequence: CASSQDLRQTGGGYTF. The chain is built from TRBV14 and TRBJ1-2, with TRBD1 as a possible D gene (5 bases). In germline, CDR1 is SGHDN, CDR2 FVKESK. V dropped 0 bases and J dropped 8 bases, with 19 bases sitting between them. The CDR3 has 16 residues.

In this sample, this clonotype turned up many times. The chain joins TRBV5-1 to TRBJ2-3; D might be TRBD1 (5 bases). Germline V gives CDR1 SGHRS, CDR2 YFSETQ. The V and J ends lost 2 bases and 3 bases respectively, with 7 bases between them. The CDR3 runs to 13 residues. This CDR3 reads CASSFRATDTQYF. The CDR3 region has the DNA TGCGCCAGCAGCTTCAGGGCTACAGATACGCAGTATTTT.

Ten or more counts support this clonotype. The chain recombines TRBV18 with TRBJ2-3, with 8 bases lining up with TRBD2. CDR1 and CDR2 from the germline V gene are KGHSH and LQKENI. With V trimmed by 1 base and J by 3 bases, 6 bases remained unmatched. The CDR3 totals 16 residues. The DNA for the CDR3 is TGTGCCAGCTCACCACGGGGCGGGAGGTCGACAGATACGCAGTATTTT. Amino acids: CASSPRGGRSTDTQYF.

The chain recombines TRBV29-1 with TRBJ2-1, with TRBD1 matching over 8 bases. The CDR3 totals 14 residues. Germline V gives CDR1 SQVTM, CDR2 ANQGSEA. The V gene end was trimmed by 5 bases and the J gene end by 3 bases; junction bases not matched to a gene: 6. The CDR3 DNA reads as TGCAGCGTTAATCCGGGACAGGACTACAATGAGCAGTTCTTC. Translating it yields CSVNPGQDYNEQFF.

This clonotype appeared many times. The gene calls are TRBV24-1 and TRBJ2-1, with TRBD2 identical over 14 bases. Losses at the gene ends were 4 bases for V and 10 bases for J; bases not matched to a gene: 5. There are 15 residues in the CDR3. Germline V gives CDR1 KGHDR, CDR2 SFDVKD. The CDR3 DNA reads as TGTGCCACCAGTGACGGACTAGCGGGAGGATGGGAGCAGTTCTTC. Protein: CATSDGLAGGWEQFF.

At least ten counts were recorded for this clonotype. V is TRBV19 and J is TRBJ2-3, with 12 bases fitting TRBD2. CDR1 and CDR2 from the germline V gene are LNHDA and SQIVND (reference sequence). With 5 bases clipped from V and 2 bases from J, the junction kept 8 bases outside the gene matches. CDR3 size: 17 residues. The DNA of the CDR3 is TGTGCCAGTAGTGGCCGACTAGCGGGAGTTTCCACAGATACGCAGTATTTT. It is translated as CASSGRLAGVSTDTQYF.

The DNA of the CDR3 is TGTGCCAGCAGTTACTCCAGCCCCCTTCTAGCGACATCCTACAATGAGCAGTTCTTC. This translates into CASSYSSPLLATSYNEQFF. The gene calls are TRBV6-5 and TRBJ2-1; D may be TRBD2 (6 bases). This CDR3 region has 19 residues. In germline, CDR1 is MNHEY, CDR2 SVGAGI. V was pared by 0 bases and J by 1 base, with 19 bases between.

This clonotype was detected ten times or more. The chain combines TRBV20-1 with TRBJ1-1; 8 bases fit TRBD1. The CDR3 is 13 amino acids. The germline V gene encodes CDR1 DFQATT and CDR2 SNEGSKA (reference sequence). The V and J ends lost 3 bases and 7 bases, in that order; junction bases with no gene match: 7. Here the CDR3 reads CSARFRGRVEAFF. The CDR3 DNA reads TGCAGTGCTAGGTTCAGGGGGCGCGTTGAAGCTTTCTTT.

This clonotype has more than one count but fewer than ten. The gene calls are TRBV5-1 and TRBJ2-1, with D perhaps TRBD1 or TRBD2 (5 bases each). Germline assignment: CDR1 SGHRS and CDR2 YFSETQ. V was pared by 1 base and J by 3 bases, with 17 bases between. CDR3 length: 17 amino acids. The DNA of the CDR3 is TGCGCCAGCAGCTTGCGGGGACCCCTGGCGGGCTACAATGAGCAGTTCTTC. Residues: CASSLRGPLAGYNEQFF.

The chain joins TRBV2 to TRBJ2-3; 12 positions agree with TRBD2. This CDR3 is 15 amino acids long. V dropped 3 bases and J dropped 4; count of bases not matched to a gene: 2. Per germline, CDR1 SNHLY and CDR2 FYNNEI. The CDR3 nucleotides read TGTGCCAGCAGTGAGGGACTAGCGGGCGCAGATACGCAGTATTTT. Translating it yields CASSEGLAGADTQYF.

Many counts were recorded for this clonotype. The chain carries TRBV6-1 and TRBJ1-1; 9 nucleotides agree with TRBD1. Germline CDR1 MNHNS, CDR2 SASEGT. Trimming removed 3 bases from V and 7 bases from J; junction bases left unmatched: 9. The CDR3 loop spans 15 amino acids. The CDR3 DNA reads TGTGCCAGCAGTGACCGTCCCGGGACAGGGTATGAAGCTTTCTTT. This encodes CASSDRPGTGYEAFF.

This clonotype was detected many times. The gene calls are TRBV2 and TRBJ1-5; TRBD1 matches at 7 bases. V shed 6 bases and J 0 bases; nucleotides not matched to a gene: 5. Germline V gives CDR1 SNHLY, CDR2 FYNNEI. CDR3 length equals 15 residues. The CDR3: CASRTDRVSNQPQHF. CDR3 nucleotide sequence: TGTGCCAGCAGGACCGACAGGGTTAGCAATCAGCCCCAGCATTTT.

This clonotype was detected only a few times. This chain joins TRBV5-1 and TRBJ1-4; D is ambiguous. The germline V and J ends were trimmed by 1 base and 8 bases, with 12 bases remaining between them. Germline CDR1 and CDR2: SGHRS and YFSETQ. The CDR3 consists of 14 residues. CDR3 sequence reads: CASSLMGMYEKLFF. The CDR3 DNA reads as TGCGCCAGCAGCTTGATGGGAATGTACGAAAAACTGTTTTTT. The full variable domain, completed using reference TRBV5-1 and TRBJ1-4, is KAGVTQTPRYLIKTRGQQVTLSCSPISGHRSVSWYQQTPGQGLQFLFEYFSETQRNKGNFPGRFSGRQFSNSRSEMNVSTLELGDSALYLCASSLMGMYEKLFFGSGTQLSVL.

The V call is TRBV19, the J call TRBJ1-3; D remains ambiguous. The CDR3 loop spans 16 amino acids. The germline gives CDR1 LNHDA, CDR2 SQIVND (reference sequence). Trimming removed 5 bases from V and 0 bases from J, with 14 bases in between. CDR3 in DNA: TGTGCCAGTAGTCGAAACATGGTGATCTCTGGAAACACCATATATTTT. Translation: CASSRNMVISGNTIYF.

This clonotype was picked up a small number of times. The chain links TRBV12-3 or TRBV12-4 to TRBJ2-5; 10 bases are a match to TRBD2. Trimming removed 4 bases from V and 4 bases from J; junction bases left unmatched: 12. The CDR3 sequence is 17 residues long. The CDR3 spells CASSSPPSGRGGETQYF. The CDR3 DNA follows: TGTGCCAGCAGTTCCCCGCCTAGCGGGAGAGGTGGAGAGACCCAGTACTTC.